This TCR beta chain was identified during a study of T cells after yellow fever vaccination. Study-wide results and caveats: In post-booster samples, most primary-vaccination clones reappeared (about 97% CD4, over 70% CD8). Abundant clonotypes (contaminants from the bulk population) could be present in FACS-sorted repertoires.

Many counts were recorded for this clonotype. What it binds is unknown. MiXCR, run by TCRdb on the 5' RACE reads, gives a single entry per CDR3 protein. The data show about 340,000 distinct CDR3 sequences, approximately 12% seen once. This receptor was taken from a young man who received the YFV17D yellow fever vaccine. The sample in question was CD4+ T cells sorted from PBMCs, obtained 15 days after the yellow fever booster vaccination.

The chain's CDR3 is CASSQGTASNSNQPQHF. CDR3 in DNA: TGCGCCAGCAGCCAAGGGACAGCATCTAATAGCAATCAGCCCCAGCATTTT. This chain joins TRBV4-1 and TRBJ1-5; possibly TRBD1 for D (6 bases). Germline V lookup: CDR1 MGHRA, CDR2 YSYEKL. This CDR3 comprises 17 residues. V lost 1 base, J lost 0 bases, and 13 bases lay in between.